This TCR beta chain is from a study of regulatory T cells in long-lasting Graves disease. The V end lost 4 bases, the J end lost 5 bases, and 11 bases lay between the germline ends. The germline V gene has CDR1 MDHEN and CDR2 SYDVKM. The CDR3 runs 14 residues. The time point denotes: newly diagnosed GD, antithyroid drugs for less than 3 months. Scientists built the TCR library using RNA that was extracted from PBMCs. Arm-PCR of CDR3 regions with iRepertoire HTBI primers generated TCR beta libraries. TCRdb ran MiXCR on the multiplex PCR reads and lists one entry per CDR3 protein. The sample gives approximately 460,000 distinct CDR3 sequences, 15% to 20% of which show up once; approximately 12% is in the top ten. This clonotype has ten or more counts. Another study also made use of these data, one on T cells in Graves' hyperthyroidism and ophthalmopathy. That study adds: Blood samples included most of the expanded thyroid clonotypes exceeding 0.001.

The sample here was peripheral blood mononuclear cells (PBMCs), taken at new diagnosis, from a patient treated with antithyroid drugs. This chain uses TRBV28 with TRBJ1-4; D might be TRBD1 (5 bases). The receptor's source is a woman aged 30 to 39 with Graves disease. The CDR3 DNA reads as TGTGCCAGCAGTTCGGGACCCTGGAATGAAAAACTGTTTTTT. It specifies CASSSGPWNEKLFF. Full variable domain (outside the CDR3, taken from reference TRBV28 and TRBJ1-4): DVKVTQSSRYLVKRTGEKVFLECVQDMDHENMFWYRQDPGLGLRLIYFSYDVKMKEKGDIPEGYSVSREKKERFSLILESASTNQTSMYLCASSSGPWNEKLFFGSGTQLSVL.